The T cell receptor (beta chain) under discussion was sequenced for a study of blood T cell repertoires in COVID-19. Study context: The United States, Italy and Spain were the sources of the acute and convalescent COVID-19 samples. T cells, B-cell-depleted T cells, or PBMCs supplied cDNA or gDNA.

In its sample, this clone was seen once. Study processing details: Counts of nucleated cells, estimated from reference gene primer amplification, were obtained. Some clones are missing from TCRdb's copy, which holds only in-frame ones; the method was immunoSEQ multiplex PCR. The V and J calls and the clone size are those of that table, but D and trimming were determined from the DNA. The table records approximately 140,000 clones, about 82% of them present only once. Sequences were obtained from peripheral blood. This sequence originates from a woman aged 55-75 years with acute or convalescent COVID-19.

The CDR3 reads CASADQGLHGRELFF. The CDR3 DNA reads as TGTGCCAGTGCAGATCAGGGACTTCATGGACGGGAGCTGTTTTTT. The chain joins TRBV19 to TRBJ2-2; the D gene is possibly TRBD2 (6 bases). V lost 8 bases and J 9 bases, leaving 22 bases between the germline ends. The germline V gene has CDR1 LNHDA and CDR2 SQIVND (reference sequence). The CDR3 length is 15 residues. Together with reference TRBV19 and TRBJ2-2, the CDR3 gives the full variable domain: DGGITQSPKYLFRKEGQNVTLSCEQNLNHDAMYWYRQDPGQGLRLIYYSQIVNDFQKGDIAEGYSVSREKKESFPLTVTSAQKNPTAFYLCASADQGLHGRELFFGEGSRLTVL.